The present TCR beta chain was sequenced within a study of radiation and T cells in renal cell carcinoma. Study-wide results and caveats: Without pretreatment biopsies, baseline tumor clonotype presence was undetermined.

Time point given: baseline pretreatment blood. Treatment: 15 Gy SBRT to primary tumor, nephrectomy 4 weeks later. This clone was observed a handful of times. What it binds is not known. Using immunoSEQ multiplex PCR, the repertoire was profiled, and TCRdb retains in-frame clones only, with some absent. The table includes 130,000 to 150,000 clones, about 88% detected once. The sequencing used blood, collected from a patient whose treatment included radiotherapy and nephrectomy. The sequence was collected from a woman aged 45-59 years with renal cell carcinoma.

In DNA form, the CDR3 reads TGTGCCAGCAGCTCAACGGGATCTGGGGCCAACGTCCTGACTTTC. This codes for CASSSTGSGANVLTF. The rearrangement joins TRBV5-4 to TRBJ2-6; D is perhaps TRBD2 (5 bases). CDR3 length equals 15 residues. CDR1 SGHNT and CDR2 YYREEE come from the germline V gene (reference sequence). Trimming stripped 3 bases from V and 1 base from J, with 8 bases between.